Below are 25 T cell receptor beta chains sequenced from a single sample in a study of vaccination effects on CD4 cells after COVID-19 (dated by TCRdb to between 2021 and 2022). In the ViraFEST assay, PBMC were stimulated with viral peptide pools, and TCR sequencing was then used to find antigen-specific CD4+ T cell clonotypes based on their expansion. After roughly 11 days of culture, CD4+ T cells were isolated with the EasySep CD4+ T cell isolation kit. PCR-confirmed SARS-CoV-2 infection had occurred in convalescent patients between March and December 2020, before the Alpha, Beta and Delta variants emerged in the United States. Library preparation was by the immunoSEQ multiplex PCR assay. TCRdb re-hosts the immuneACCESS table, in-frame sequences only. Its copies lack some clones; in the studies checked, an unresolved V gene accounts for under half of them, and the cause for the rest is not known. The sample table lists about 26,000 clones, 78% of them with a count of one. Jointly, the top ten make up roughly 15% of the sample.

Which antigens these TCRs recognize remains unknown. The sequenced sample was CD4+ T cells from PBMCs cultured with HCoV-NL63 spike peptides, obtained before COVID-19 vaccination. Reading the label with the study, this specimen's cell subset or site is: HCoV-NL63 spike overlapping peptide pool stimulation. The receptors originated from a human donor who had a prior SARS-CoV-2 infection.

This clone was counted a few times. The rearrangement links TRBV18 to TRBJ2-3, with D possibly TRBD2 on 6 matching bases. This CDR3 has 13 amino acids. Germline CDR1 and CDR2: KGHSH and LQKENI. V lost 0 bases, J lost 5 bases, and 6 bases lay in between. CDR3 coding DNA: TGTGCCAGCTCACCACCTAGCGGAGATACGCAGTATTTT. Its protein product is CASSPPSGDTQYF.

The CDR3 nucleotides are TGTGCCAGCAGCCAAGATCTGACAGGAGAAGGCTACACCTTC. It encodes CASSQDLTGEGYTF. This chain links TRBV14 with TRBJ1-2, with a tentative D call TRBD1 (6 bases). The CDR3 has 14 amino acids. Per germline, CDR1 SGHDN and CDR2 FVKESK. V lost 0 bases and J lost 8, with 13 bases in between.

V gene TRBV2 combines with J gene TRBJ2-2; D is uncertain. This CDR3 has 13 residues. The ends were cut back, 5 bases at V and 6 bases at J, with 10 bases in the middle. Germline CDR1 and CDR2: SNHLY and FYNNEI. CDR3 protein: CASSQGRAGELFF. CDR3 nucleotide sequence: TGTGCCAGCAGTCAAGGACGCGCCGGGGAGCTGTTTTTT.

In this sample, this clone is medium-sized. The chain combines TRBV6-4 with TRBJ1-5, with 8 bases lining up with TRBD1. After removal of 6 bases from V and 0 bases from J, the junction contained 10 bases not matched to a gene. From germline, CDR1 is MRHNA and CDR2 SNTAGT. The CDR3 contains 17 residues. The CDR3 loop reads CASREDRGWISNQPQHF. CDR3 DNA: TGTGCCAGCAGAGAAGACAGGGGTTGGATTAGCAATCAGCCCCAGCATTTT.

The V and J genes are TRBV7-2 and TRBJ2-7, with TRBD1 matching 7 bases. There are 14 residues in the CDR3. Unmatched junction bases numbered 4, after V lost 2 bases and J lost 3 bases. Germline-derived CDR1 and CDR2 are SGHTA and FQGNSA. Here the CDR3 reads CASSLNPGGYEQYF. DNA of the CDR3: TGTGCCAGCAGCTTAAATCCAGGGGGCTACGAGCAGTACTTC.

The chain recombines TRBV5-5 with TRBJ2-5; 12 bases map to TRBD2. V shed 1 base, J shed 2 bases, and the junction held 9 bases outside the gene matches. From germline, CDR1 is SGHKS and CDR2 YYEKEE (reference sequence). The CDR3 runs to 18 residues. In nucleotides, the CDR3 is TGTGCCAGCAGCTTGCGCGGGGGCGGACTAGCGGGGCAAGAGACCCAGTACTTC. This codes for CASSLRGGGLAGQETQYF.

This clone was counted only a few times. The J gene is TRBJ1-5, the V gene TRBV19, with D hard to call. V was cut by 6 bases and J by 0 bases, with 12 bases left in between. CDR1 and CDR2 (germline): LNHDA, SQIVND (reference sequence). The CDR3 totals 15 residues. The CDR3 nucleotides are TGTGCCAGTAGGCTTTTCTCGGCTAGCAATCAGCCCCAGCATTTT. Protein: CASRLFSASNQPQHF.

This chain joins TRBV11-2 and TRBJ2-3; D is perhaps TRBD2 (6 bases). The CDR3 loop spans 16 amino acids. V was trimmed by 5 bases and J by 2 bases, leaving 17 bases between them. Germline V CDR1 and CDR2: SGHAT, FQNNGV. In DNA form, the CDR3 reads TGTGCCAGCAGCCTACGGGGTAGCGGTAACACAGATACGCAGTATTTT. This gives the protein CASSLRGSGNTDTQYF.

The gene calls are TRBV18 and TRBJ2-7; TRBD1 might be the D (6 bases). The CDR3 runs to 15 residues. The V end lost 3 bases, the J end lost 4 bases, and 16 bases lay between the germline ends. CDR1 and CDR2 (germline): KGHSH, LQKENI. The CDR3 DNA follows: TGTGCCAGCTCACCGGTTTGGACAGAGACATACGAGCAGTACTTC. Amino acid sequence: CASSPVWTETYEQYF.

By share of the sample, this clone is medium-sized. Here the CDR3 DNA reads TGTGCCAGTCACAAAGACTCTGGAAACACCATATATTTT. Encoded protein: CASHKDSGNTIYF. This chain connects TRBV19 to TRBJ1-3; the D is unclear. The CDR3 covers 13 residues. Trimming shortened V by 8 bases and J by 0 bases, and 8 bases separated the two germline ends. The V gene's germline CDR1 is LNHDA and CDR2 SQIVND (reference sequence).

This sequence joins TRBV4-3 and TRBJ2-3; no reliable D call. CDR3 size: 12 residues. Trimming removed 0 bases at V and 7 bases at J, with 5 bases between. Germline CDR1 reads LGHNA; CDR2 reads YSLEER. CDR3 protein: CASSQEGNTQYF. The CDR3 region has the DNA TGCGCCAGCAGCCAAGAAGGGAATACGCAGTATTTT.

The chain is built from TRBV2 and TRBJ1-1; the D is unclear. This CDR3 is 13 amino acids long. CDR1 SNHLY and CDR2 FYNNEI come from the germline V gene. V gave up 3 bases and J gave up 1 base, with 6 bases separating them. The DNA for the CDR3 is TGTGCCAGCAGTGAGGGGTGGAACACTGAAGCTTTCTTT. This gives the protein CASSEGWNTEAFF.

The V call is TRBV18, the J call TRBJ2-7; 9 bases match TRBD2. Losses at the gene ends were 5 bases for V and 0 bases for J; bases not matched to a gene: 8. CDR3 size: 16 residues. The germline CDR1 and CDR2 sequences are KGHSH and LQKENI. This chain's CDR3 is CASSGGLASASYEQYF. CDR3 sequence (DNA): TGTGCCAGCTCAGGTGGACTAGCGTCCGCCTCCTACGAGCAGTACTTC.

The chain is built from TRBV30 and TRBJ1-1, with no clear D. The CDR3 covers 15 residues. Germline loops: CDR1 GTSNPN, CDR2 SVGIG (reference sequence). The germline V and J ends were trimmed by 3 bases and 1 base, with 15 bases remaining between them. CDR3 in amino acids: CAWSGATRRNTEAFF. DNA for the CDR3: TGTGCCTGGAGCGGTGCCACTCGTCGGAACACTGAAGCTTTCTTT.

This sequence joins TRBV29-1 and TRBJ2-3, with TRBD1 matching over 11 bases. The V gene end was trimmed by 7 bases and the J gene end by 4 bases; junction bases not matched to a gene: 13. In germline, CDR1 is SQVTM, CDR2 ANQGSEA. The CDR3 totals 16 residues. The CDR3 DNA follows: TGCAGCGGAACTGGGGGAAGGGACAGGGGGGCAGATACGCAGTATTTT. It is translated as CSGTGGRDRGADTQYF.

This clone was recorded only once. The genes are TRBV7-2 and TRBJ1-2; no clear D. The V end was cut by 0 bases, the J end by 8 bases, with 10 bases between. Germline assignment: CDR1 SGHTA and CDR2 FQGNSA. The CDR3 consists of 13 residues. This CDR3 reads CASSLAGIGGYTF. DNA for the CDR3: TGTGCCAGCAGCTTAGCAGGGATCGGAGGCTACACCTTC.

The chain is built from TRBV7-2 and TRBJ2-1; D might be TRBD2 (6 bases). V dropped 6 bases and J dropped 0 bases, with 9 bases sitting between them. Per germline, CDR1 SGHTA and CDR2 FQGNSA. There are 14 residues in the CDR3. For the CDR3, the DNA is TGTGCCAGCAGACGGGAGAGCTCCTACAATGAGCAGTTCTTC. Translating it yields CASRRESSYNEQFF.

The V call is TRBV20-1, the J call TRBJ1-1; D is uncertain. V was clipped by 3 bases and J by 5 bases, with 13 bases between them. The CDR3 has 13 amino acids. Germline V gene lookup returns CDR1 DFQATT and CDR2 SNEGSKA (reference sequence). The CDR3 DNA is TGCAGTGCTAGTTCTGGGTTGGGGACTGAAGCTTTCTTT. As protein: CSASSGLGTEAFF.

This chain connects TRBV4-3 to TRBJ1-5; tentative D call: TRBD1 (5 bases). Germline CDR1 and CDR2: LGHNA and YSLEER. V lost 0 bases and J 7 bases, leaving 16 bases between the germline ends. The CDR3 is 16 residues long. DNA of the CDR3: TGCGCCAGCAGCCAAGATGTGGTCGAGGGGTTCCAGCCCCAGCATTTT. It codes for CASSQDVVEGFQPQHF.

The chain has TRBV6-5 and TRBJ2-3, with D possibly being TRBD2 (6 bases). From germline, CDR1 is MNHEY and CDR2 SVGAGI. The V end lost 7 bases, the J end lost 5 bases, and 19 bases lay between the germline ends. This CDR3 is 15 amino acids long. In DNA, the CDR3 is TGTGCCAGCACCTTCTGCGGGGTTGCGGGAGATACGCAGTATTTT. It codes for CASTFCGVAGDTQYF.

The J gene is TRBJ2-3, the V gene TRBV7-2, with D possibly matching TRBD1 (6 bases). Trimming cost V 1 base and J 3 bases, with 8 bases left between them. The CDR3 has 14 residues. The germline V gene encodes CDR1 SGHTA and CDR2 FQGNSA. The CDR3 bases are TGTGCCAGCAGCTTAGACAGGGAAACAGATACGCAGTATTTT. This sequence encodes CASSLDRETDTQYF.

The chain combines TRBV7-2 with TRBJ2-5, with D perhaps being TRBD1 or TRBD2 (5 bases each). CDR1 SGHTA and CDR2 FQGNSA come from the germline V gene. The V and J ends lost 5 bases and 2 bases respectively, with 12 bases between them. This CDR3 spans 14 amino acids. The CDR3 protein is CASSPGPGQETQYF. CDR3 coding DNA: TGTGCCAGCAGCCCGGGACCGGGACAAGAGACCCAGTACTTC.

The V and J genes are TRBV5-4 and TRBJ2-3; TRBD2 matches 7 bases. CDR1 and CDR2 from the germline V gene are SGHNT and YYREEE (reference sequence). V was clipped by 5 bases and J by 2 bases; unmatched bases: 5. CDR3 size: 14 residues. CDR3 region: CASRRGTNTDTQYF. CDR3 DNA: TGTGCCAGCAGACGTGGGACTAACACAGATACGCAGTATTTT. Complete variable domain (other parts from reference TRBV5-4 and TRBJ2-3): ETGVTQSPTHLIKTRGQQVTLRCSSQSGHNTVSWYQQALGQGPQFIFQYYREEENGRGNFPPRFSGLQFPNYSSELNVNALELDDSALYLCASRRGTNTDTQYFGPGTRLTVL.

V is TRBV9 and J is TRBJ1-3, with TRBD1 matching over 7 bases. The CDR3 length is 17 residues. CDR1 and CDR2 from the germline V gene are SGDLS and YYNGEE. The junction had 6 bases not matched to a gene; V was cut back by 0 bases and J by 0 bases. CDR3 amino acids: CASSVATGANSGNTIYF. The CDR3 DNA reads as TGTGCCAGCAGCGTAGCTACAGGGGCCAACTCTGGAAACACCATATATTTT.

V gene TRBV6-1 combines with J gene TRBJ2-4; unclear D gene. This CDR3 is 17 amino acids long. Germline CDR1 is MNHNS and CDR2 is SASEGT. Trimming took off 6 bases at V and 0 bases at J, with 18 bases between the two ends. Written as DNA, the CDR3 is TGTGCCAGCAGCGAACGTCCAACTAACCTAGCCAAAAACATTCAGTACTTC. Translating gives CASSERPTNLAKNIQYF.